This T cell receptor (beta chain) emerged from a study of blood T cell repertoires in COVID-19. As handled by the study authors: How many nucleated cells were present was estimated from reference gene primer amplification. Repertoires were generated with immunoSEQ multiplex PCR, while TCRdb's copy carries only in-frame clones and drops some. Clonal size and the V and J genes are those of that table, whereas D and trimming came from the DNA. This table has around 270,000 clones, about 89% appearing once. From germline, CDR1 is SGHVS and CDR2 FQNEAQ. The V segment lost 5 bases and the J segment 2 bases; nucleotides outside the gene matches: 5. The CDR3 is 15 amino acids.

This chain links TRBV7-8 with TRBJ2-1, with 8 bases matching TRBD1. The receptor's source is a middle-aged man with acute or convalescent COVID-19. The specimen sequenced was peripheral blood. The CDR3 coding sequence is TGTGCCAGCAGCAAGACAGGGGATACCTACAATGAGCAGTTCTTC. It is translated as CASSKTGDTYNEQFF. Together with reference TRBV7-8 and TRBJ2-1, the CDR3 gives the full variable domain: GAGVSQSPRYKVAKRGQDVALRCDPISGHVSLFWYQQALGQGPEFLTYFQNEAQLDKSGLPSDRFFAERPEGSVSTLKIQRTQQEDSAVYLCASSKTGDTYNEQFFGPGTRLTVL.